This TCR beta chain appears in the sequencing data of a study of tissue T cells after allogeneic stem cell transplantation. Study findings and constraints: The study did not identify alloreactive or antigen-specific tissue TCRs, and some clones might be persisting host cells. Motif-based clustering found tissue-specific repertoire signatures shared across patients, though few clones were shared. Sampling depth was limited, and the cohort was small and clinically varied. Blood and spleen captured only part of the tissue TCR repertoire.

CDR1 is NNHDY, CDR2 SYVADS, per germline. The germline V and J ends were trimmed by 2 bases and 4 bases, with 9 bases remaining between them. The CDR3 is made up of 14 amino acids. The method was immunoSEQ multiplex PCR; TCRdb's version includes in-frame clones alone and lacks a portion of them. The sample records about 50,000 clones, about 73% being singletons. Turning to this clone: Antigen specificity is unknown. Gene names refer to mouse genes. The read terminates 1 residue ahead of where the CDR3 ends, so the germline J gene completes it.

The chain uses TRBV13-3 and TRBJ2-2, with D perhaps matching TRBD2 (7 bases). Sequences were obtained from sorted cells pooled from one or two spleens. The clonotype comes from a pool of C57BL/6 mice in good health. Incomplete CDR3 DNA: TGTGCCAGCAGTGAAAGGGGGGGCACCGGGCAGCTCTAC. Amino acid sequence: CASSERGGTGQLY. The entire CDR3 is CASSERGGTGQLYF.